This T cell receptor beta chain was sequenced in a study of blood T cell repertoires in COVID-19. The assay was immunoSEQ multiplex PCR, and TCRdb's table has in-frame clones only and misses some. The sample records about 110,000 clones, approximately 84% being singletons. The CDR3 contains 14 residues. J gave up 6 bases and V 4 bases, and 6 bases lay outside the gene matches. Germline CDR1 reads SGHDT; CDR2 reads YYEEEE. This clone has a handful of counts. This chain connects TRBV5-6 to TRBJ1-1, with 10 bases matching TRBD1. Sequences were obtained from peripheral blood. This TCR derives from an older woman with acute or convalescent COVID-19. CDR3 DNA sequence: TGTGCCAGCAGCGTCCGGGACAGGGGCCCTGAAGCTTTCTTT. It yields the protein CASSVRDRGPEAFF. The variable domain in full, with the rest retrieved from reference TRBV5-6 and TRBJ1-1, is DAGVTQSPTHLIKTRGQQVTLRCSPKSGHDTVSWYQQALGQGPQFIFQYYEEEERQRGNFPDRFSGHQFPNYSSELNVNALLLGDSALYLCASSVRDRGPEAFFGQGTRLTVV.